Each of the 29 T cell receptor beta chains below was sequenced from the same sample in a study of OX40 agonist ivuxolimab in advanced cancers. TCRdb's copy holds only in-frame clones and misses some; the assay was immunoSEQ multiplex PCR. The sample has approximately 80,000 clones, roughly 84% seen once. Sequenced material: CD4+ or CD8+ T cells sorted from blood, taken in a trial of the OX40 agonist ivuxolimab. All receptors derive from an adult with an advanced solid tumor such as melanoma, head and neck, liver or kidney cancer.

The chain uses TRBV5-1 and TRBJ2-2; D not certain. Germline V lookup: CDR1 SGHRS, CDR2 YFSETQ. The CDR3 has 13 amino acids. V was clipped by 0 bases and J by 5 bases, with 5 bases between them. The CDR3 loop reads CASSLGKTGELFF. CDR3 nucleotides: TGCGCCAGCAGCTTGGGAAAAACCGGGGAGCTGTTTTTT. The whole variable domain, filled in from reference TRBV5-1 and TRBJ2-2, reads KAGVTQTPRYLIKTRGQQVTLSCSPISGHRSVSWYQQTPGQGLQFLFEYFSETQRNKGNFPGRFSGRQFSNSRSEMNVSTLELGDSALYLCASSLGKTGELFFGEGSRLTVL.

The chain joins TRBV5-1 to TRBJ2-3; no definite D call. Germline assignment: CDR1 SGHRS and CDR2 YFSETQ. The CDR3 spans 17 residues. Trimming removed 0 bases from V and 3 bases from J, with 17 bases in between. CDR3 in amino acids: CASSLGLAEPATDTQYF. The CDR3 region has the DNA TGCGCCAGCAGCTTGGGGTTGGCGGAGCCGGCGACAGATACGCAGTATTTT.

In its sample, this clone was seen once. The rearrangement joins TRBV6-6 to TRBJ1-1; a weak D match, TRBD1 (5 bases). The ends were cut back, 7 bases at V and 3 bases at J, with 12 bases in the middle. Germline assignment: CDR1 MNHNY and CDR2 SVGAGI (reference sequence). This CDR3 is built from 13 residues. The CDR3: CASTLEGYTEAFF. The CDR3 nucleotides are TGTGCCAGCACCCTGGAGGGGTACACTGAAGCTTTCTTT.

The CDR3 DNA is TGTGCCAGCAGCTCGACAGACATTAGCGGGAGCCACGAGCAGTACTTC. Protein: CASSSTDISGSHEQYF. The chain links TRBV11-3 to TRBJ2-7; 9 bases fit TRBD2. This CDR3 spans 16 amino acids. The junction had 12 bases not matched to a gene; V was cut back by 4 bases and J by 5 bases. Germline V CDR1 and CDR2: SGHNT, YENEEA.

V is TRBV6-6 and J is TRBJ2-5; no definite D call. Per the germline V gene, CDR1 is MNHNY and CDR2 is SVGAGI (reference sequence). V was clipped by 0 bases and J by 2 bases, with 7 bases between them. The CDR3 spans 14 residues. The CDR3 reads CASSYSKRQETQYF. CDR3 nucleotides: TGTGCCAGCAGTTACTCAAAGAGGCAAGAGACCCAGTACTTC.

Here the CDR3 reads CASSLYPLTRTEDEQFF. CDR3 bases: TGCGCCAGCAGCTTGTACCCCCTCACCAGGACAGAGGATGAGCAGTTCTTC. J is TRBJ2-1 and V is TRBV5-1; the D gene is possibly TRBD1 (6 bases). The germline gives CDR1 SGHRS, CDR2 YFSETQ. V was pared by 1 base and J by 8 bases, with 22 bases between. CDR3 size: 17 residues.

V usage is TRBV28 and J usage is TRBJ2-4; no clear D gene. This CDR3 is built from 14 residues. The V and J ends lost 8 bases and 4 bases respectively, with 15 bases between them. The germline V gene encodes CDR1 MDHEN and CDR2 SYDVKM. This chain's CDR3 is CASGTPTDKNIQYF. CDR3 coding DNA: TGTGCCAGCGGAACCCCCACGGATAAAAACATTCAGTACTTC.

This chain uses TRBV13 with TRBJ2-7, with D unresolved. Germline V gene data show CDR1 as PRHDT and CDR2 as FYEKMQ (reference sequence). Trimming stripped 1 base from V and 3 bases from J, with 4 bases between. The CDR3 length is 12 residues. The CDR3: CASSLAGYEQYF. Written as DNA, the CDR3 is TGTGCCAGCAGCTTAGCTGGCTACGAGCAGTACTTC.

The chain's CDR3 is CAWSATPYYEQYF. CDR3 DNA sequence: TGTGCCTGGAGTGCCACCCCTTACTACGAGCAGTACTTC. The chain employs TRBV30 and TRBJ2-7; D is ambiguous. The CDR3 sequence is 13 residues long. Germline V gene lookup returns CDR1 GTSNPN and CDR2 SVGIG (reference sequence). V shed 1 base and J shed 3 bases, with 10 bases lying between them. Looking up the rest from reference TRBV30 and TRBJ2-7 gives the full variable domain: SQTIHQWPATLVQPVGSPLSLECTVEGTSNPNLYWYRQAAGRGLQLLFYSVGIGQISSEVPQNLSASRPQDRQFILSSKKLLLSDSGFYLCAWSATPYYEQYFGPGTRLTVT.

The chain links TRBV5-6 to TRBJ2-7; D is unresolved. With 0 bases removed from V and 4 bases from J, the gap between germline ends came to 8 bases. Germline CDR1 is SGHDT and CDR2 is YYEEEE. The CDR3 has 13 residues. CDR3 DNA sequence: TGTGCCAGCAGCTTGGGACGGATGTACGAGCAGTACTTC. Amino acids: CASSLGRMYEQYF.

The chain is built from TRBV28 and TRBJ2-6, with a weak D call TRBD1 (6 bases). The CDR3 runs 19 residues. The germline V gene encodes CDR1 MDHEN and CDR2 SYDVKM. Trimming took off 5 bases at V and 0 bases at J, with 20 bases between the two ends. The CDR3 region is CASSRRTGHKSSGANVLTF. The CDR3 region has the DNA TGTGCCAGCAGTCGACGGACGGGACACAAGAGCTCTGGGGCCAACGTCCTGACTTTC.

The V gene is TRBV5-1, the J gene TRBJ2-2; D possibly corresponds to TRBD2 (6 bases). Trimming left V 1 base short and J 5 bases short, with 12 bases between. Germline V lookup: CDR1 SGHRS, CDR2 YFSETQ. The CDR3 has 15 residues. CDR3 residues: CASSLRETLTGELFF. The CDR3 DNA is TGCGCCAGCAGCTTGCGGGAGACTCTTACCGGGGAGCTGTTTTTT.

V usage is TRBV28 and J usage is TRBJ1-1; 7 bases align to TRBD1. The CDR3 totals 16 residues. The junction had 14 bases not matched to a gene; V was cut back by 3 bases and J by 7 bases. The germline gives CDR1 MDHEN, CDR2 SYDVKM. Written as DNA, the CDR3 is TGTGCCAGCAGTTTCATCAACCCAAGGGGGCGAGGTGAAGCTTTCTTT. Translating it yields CASSFINPRGRGEAFF. Full variable domain (remainder filled in from reference TRBV28 and TRBJ1-1): DVKVTQSSRYLVKRTGEKVFLECVQDMDHENMFWYRQDPGLGLRLIYFSYDVKMKEKGDIPEGYSVSREKKERFSLILESASTNQTSMYLCASSFINPRGRGEAFFGQGTRLTVV.

This clone was found once. J is TRBJ2-1 and V is TRBV30, with TRBD2 matching over 15 bases. The CDR3 consists of 19 residues. The V segment lost 1 base and the J segment 0 bases; nucleotides outside the gene matches: 7. CDR1 and CDR2 from the germline V gene are GTSNPN and SVGIG (reference sequence). The CDR3 sequence is CAWSDRTSGREDSYNEQFF. DNA for the CDR3: TGTGCCTGGAGTGACCGGACTAGCGGGAGGGAGGACTCCTACAATGAGCAGTTCTTC. Using reference TRBV30 and TRBJ2-1 for the parts outside the CDR3, the full variable domain is SQTIHQWPATLVQPVGSPLSLECTVEGTSNPNLYWYRQAAGRGLQLLFYSVGIGQISSEVPQNLSASRPQDRQFILSSKKLLLSDSGFYLCAWSDRTSGREDSYNEQFFGPGTRLTVL.

The chain couples TRBV28 to TRBJ1-4; D may be TRBD1 (5 bases). The CDR3 extends over 12 amino acids. Between the trimmed V and J ends, which lost 2 bases and 10 bases, there was a span of 8 bases. The V gene's germline CDR1 is MDHEN and CDR2 SYDVKM. The CDR3 is CASSLPGGKLFF. The CDR3, as DNA: TGTGCCAGCAGTTTACCTGGGGGAAAACTGTTTTTT.

V usage is TRBV7-9 and J usage is TRBJ1-2, with TRBD1 matching over 8 bases. This CDR3 has 17 residues. CDR1 SEHNR and CDR2 FQNEAQ come from the germline V gene (reference sequence). V shed 3 bases, J shed 5 bases, and the junction held 14 bases outside the gene matches. CDR3 bases: TGTGCCAGCAGCTTGGCTGGACAGGGAGTTTGGTCTTATGGCTACACCTTC. Protein product: CASSLAGQGVWSYGYTF. Full variable domain (rest looked up from reference TRBV7-9 and TRBJ1-2): DTGVSQNPRHKITKRGQNVTFRCDPISEHNRLYWYRQTLGQGPEFLTYFQNEAQLEKSRLLSDRFSAERPKGSFSTLEIQRTEQGDSAMYLCASSLAGQGVWSYGYTFGSGTRLTVV.

The chain couples TRBV5-1 to TRBJ1-1; no definite D call. The CDR3 totals 16 residues. CDR1 SGHRS and CDR2 YFSETQ come from the germline V gene. Trimming shortened V by 0 bases and J by 1 base, and 13 bases separated the two germline ends. The CDR3 protein is CASSLAFVRKNTEAFF. CDR3 DNA: TGCGCCAGCAGCTTGGCTTTCGTCAGGAAGAACACTGAAGCTTTCTTT. Complete variable domain (other parts from reference TRBV5-1 and TRBJ1-1): KAGVTQTPRYLIKTRGQQVTLSCSPISGHRSVSWYQQTPGQGLQFLFEYFSETQRNKGNFPGRFSGRQFSNSRSEMNVSTLELGDSALYLCASSLAFVRKNTEAFFGQGTRLTVV.

The V call is TRBV5-1, the J call TRBJ1-6, with 9 nucleotides matching TRBD1. CDR1 and CDR2 (germline): SGHRS, YFSETQ. CDR3 length: 15 residues. V lost 2 bases to trimming and J lost 8 bases; unmatched junction nucleotides: 5. The chain's CDR3 is CASSLGQGSYSPLHF. In DNA form, the CDR3 reads TGCGCCAGCAGCTTAGGACAGGGGTCCTATTCACCCCTCCACTTT. Full variable domain (missing parts from reference TRBV5-1 and TRBJ1-6): KAGVTQTPRYLIKTRGQQVTLSCSPISGHRSVSWYQQTPGQGLQFLFEYFSETQRNKGNFPGRFSGRQFSNSRSEMNVSTLELGDSALYLCASSLGQGSYSPLHFGNGTRLTVT.

The count of this clone is one. V gene TRBV6-4 combines with J gene TRBJ2-7, with 8 bases lining up with TRBD2. The CDR3 runs 15 residues. After removal of 6 bases from V and 3 bases from J, the junction contained 10 bases not matched to a gene. Germline V CDR1 and CDR2: MRHNA, SNTAGT. The CDR3 nucleotides are TGTGCCAGCAGCGAGGAAGCGGGAGAGGGCTACGAGCAGTACTTC. The encoded protein is CASSEEAGEGYEQYF.

V is TRBV30 and J is TRBJ1-5; perhaps TRBD1 as D (5 bases). V was shortened by 0 bases and J by 5 bases, with 14 bases between the two germline ends. CDR1 and CDR2 from the germline V gene are GTSNPN and SVGIG (reference sequence). CDR3 length equals 15 residues. The CDR3 spells CAWSVGVMGDQPQHF. The CDR3 nucleotides are TGTGCCTGGAGTGTCGGCGTCATGGGGGATCAGCCCCAGCATTTT. Using reference TRBV30 and TRBJ1-5 for the parts outside the CDR3, the full variable domain is SQTIHQWPATLVQPVGSPLSLECTVEGTSNPNLYWYRQAAGRGLQLLFYSVGIGQISSEVPQNLSASRPQDRQFILSSKKLLLSDSGFYLCAWSVGVMGDQPQHFGDGTRLSIL.

V usage is TRBV7-9 and J usage is TRBJ2-5; D perhaps matches TRBD1 (5 bases). Judging by the DNA end, TRBJ2-7 fits better; the J call may be wrong. The germline gives CDR1 SEHNR, CDR2 FQNEAQ (reference sequence). CDR3 length: 14 residues. The CDR3 sequence is CASSLIPGNYEQYF. The CDR3 nucleotides are TGTGCCAGCAGCTTAATACCAGGGAACTACGAGCAGTACTTC.

The CDR3 spells CASQVGSYNEQFF. The DNA of the CDR3 is TGTGCCAGTCAAGTGGGCTCCTACAATGAGCAGTTCTTC. This sequence joins TRBV6-5 and TRBJ2-1; no clear D gene. V was pared by 9 bases and J by 0 bases, with 9 bases between. Germline values: CDR1 MNHEY, CDR2 SVGAGI. The CDR3 is 13 residues long.

This clone was seen only once. The J gene is TRBJ1-4, the V gene TRBV11-3, with D perhaps TRBD1 (5 bases). Germline CDR1 is SGHNT and CDR2 is YENEEA. The CDR3 totals 16 residues. The V end lost 0 bases, the J end lost 8 bases, and 16 bases lay between the germline ends. The CDR3 region has the DNA TGTGCCAGCAGCTTAGATGGAGGGACGGCGAGGGAAAAACTGTTTTTT. Translated: CASSLDGGTAREKLFF.

The J gene is TRBJ1-1, the V gene TRBV13; D not certain. Germline V gene lookup returns CDR1 PRHDT and CDR2 FYEKMQ (reference sequence). Trimming left V 0 bases short and J 1 base short, with 3 bases between. This CDR3 has 13 residues. CDR3 residues: CASSLGANTEAFF. Written as DNA, the CDR3 is TGTGCCAGCAGCTTAGGAGCGAACACTGAAGCTTTCTTT.

The rearrangement links TRBV21-1 to TRBJ1-4. TRBV21-1 is listed as a pseudogene. The CDR3 is 19 residues long. DNA of the CDR3: TGTGCCAGCAGCAAAGAGCGAGCCGAGGTAGAAGGTTGGTGTGAAAAACTGTTTTTT. This sequence encodes CASSKERAEVEGWCEKLFF.

This chain links TRBV28 with TRBJ1-2; 8 bases fit TRBD1. This CDR3 has 15 residues. Germline lookup yields CDR1 MDHEN and CDR2 SYDVKM. The trim removed 3 bases at V and 4 bases at J, leaving 7 bases unmatched. The CDR3 is CASSFPQGAGYGYTF. CDR3 nucleotides: TGTGCCAGCAGTTTCCCTCAGGGGGCGGGCTATGGCTACACCTTC.

This clone was seen only once. This sequence joins TRBV11-1 and TRBJ2-3, with TRBD2 matching over 11 bases. Trimming cost V 4 bases and J 2 bases; bases outside gene matches: 5. The CDR3 spans 16 residues. Germline loops: CDR1 SGHAT, CDR2 FQDESV (reference sequence). Here the CDR3 reads CASSSGTSGSTDTQYF. In DNA, the CDR3 is TGTGCCAGCAGCTCGGGGACTAGCGGATCCACAGATACGCAGTATTTT.

This chain connects TRBV11-3 to TRBJ2-1; no clear D. CDR3 length: 17 amino acids. Trimming pared 5 bases from V and 5 bases from J, leaving 22 bases between. Germline loops: CDR1 SGHNT, CDR2 YENEEA. This CDR3 reads CASSPQSPSHPHNEQFF. In nucleotides, the CDR3 is TGTGCCAGCAGCCCACAAAGTCCGTCGCACCCCCACAATGAGCAGTTCTTC.

The chain couples TRBV30 to TRBJ1-2; 8 bases map to TRBD1. This CDR3 spans 18 amino acids. V lost 0 bases and J lost 4; bases outside the gene matches: 16. Germline assignment: CDR1 GTSNPN and CDR2 SVGIG (reference sequence). This chain's CDR3 is CAWSVPSWGTGVAYGYTF. As DNA, the CDR3 is TGTGCCTGGAGTGTACCTTCATGGGGGACAGGCGTGGCCTATGGCTACACCTTC.